The 32 T cell receptor beta chains given below trace back to one sample, sequenced in a study of blood T cells in healthy people across ages. PCR was performed a second time for roughly 6 to 12 cycles using a sample-barcoded 5' primer and a J-beta primer mix. A single record per CDR3 protein comes from TCRdb applying MiXCR to the 5' RACE reads. The profile covers about 570,000 distinct CDR3 sequences, with approximately 27% appearing a single time and less than 20% taken by the ten largest. Sequenced sample: blood. The source is a woman in her seventies in good health.

This clonotype was observed once. The chain's CDR3 is CSARDRVSGYTF. The CDR3 DNA follows: TGCAGTGCCCGGGACAGGGTGTCTGGCTACACCTTC. The chain couples TRBV20-1 to TRBJ1-2, with 9 nucleotides matching TRBD1. The V gene end was trimmed by 6 bases and the J gene end by 7 bases; junction bases not matched to a gene: 6. This CDR3 is built from 12 residues. The germline CDR1 and CDR2 sequences are DFQATT and SNEGSKA (reference sequence).

The V call is TRBV4-3, the J call TRBJ1-2; unclear D gene. The CDR3 spans 13 residues. Trimming pared 0 bases from V and 4 bases from J, leaving 6 bases between. CDR1 is LGHNA and CDR2 is YSLEER in the germline V gene. CDR3 loop: CASSQDMGYGYTF. CDR3 nucleotide sequence: TGCGCCAGCAGCCAAGATATGGGCTATGGCTACACCTTC.

This clonotype appeared a few times. This rearrangement joins TRBV2 to TRBJ2-3, with D tentatively TRBD2 (6 bases). Germline V CDR1 and CDR2: SNHLY, FYNNEI. The CDR3 length is 16 residues. Deletions cut 3 bases from V and 4 bases from J, with 17 bases between. CDR3 region: CASSEEGSGLADTQYF. The DNA for the CDR3 is TGTGCCAGCAGTGAGGAGGGGAGCGGGTTGGCAGATACGCAGTATTTT. Supplemented by reference TRBV2 and TRBJ2-3, the full variable domain reads EPEVTQTPSHQVTQMGQEVILRCVPISNHLYFYWYRQILGQKVEFLVSFYNNEISEKSEIFDDQFSVERPDGSNFTLKIRSTKLEDSAMYFCASSEEGSGLADTQYFGPGTRLTVL.

This clonotype was observed once. In DNA, the CDR3 is TGCAGCGTTGAAGGGCTGGGCTACGAGCAGTACTTC. Residues: CSVEGLGYEQYF. This chain links TRBV29-1 with TRBJ2-7, with D unclear. CDR3 length: 12 residues. V was cut by 1 base and J by 3 bases, with 7 bases left in between. Looked up from germline, CDR1 is SQVTM and CDR2 is ANQGSEA.

This clonotype appeared many times. The gene calls are TRBV5-1 and TRBJ2-3, with 9 nucleotides matching TRBD1. Germline V CDR1 and CDR2: SGHRS, YFSETQ. There are 14 residues in the CDR3. Trimming removed 1 base from V and 4 bases from J; junction bases left unmatched: 1. CDR3: CASSLTGGSDTQYF. CDR3 DNA: TGCGCCAGCAGCTTGACAGGGGGCTCAGATACGCAGTATTTT. The full variable domain, completed using reference TRBV5-1 and TRBJ2-3, is KAGVTQTPRYLIKTRGQQVTLSCSPISGHRSVSWYQQTPGQGLQFLFEYFSETQRNKGNFPGRFSGRQFSNSRSEMNVSTLELGDSALYLCASSLTGGSDTQYFGPGTRLTVL.

The chain uses TRBV5-1 and TRBJ2-1; the D gene is possibly TRBD2 (5 bases). Germline V lookup: CDR1 SGHRS, CDR2 YFSETQ. CDR3 length: 16 residues. Trimming removed 5 bases from V and 7 bases from J, with 22 bases in between. The CDR3 DNA reads as TGCGCCAGCAGTCCTTGGCGGGCCCAACTTAATAATGAGCAGTTCTTC. Protein product: CASSPWRAQLNNEQFF.

This clonotype has more than one count but fewer than ten. This sequence joins TRBV20-1 and TRBJ2-3, with D possibly matching TRBD2 (6 bases). This CDR3 comprises 15 residues. V was trimmed by 3 bases and J by 1 base, leaving 14 bases between them. CDR1 and CDR2 from the germline V gene are DFQATT and SNEGSKA (reference sequence). CDR3 loop: CSASNRRGRTDTQYF. CDR3 DNA sequence: TGCAGTGCTAGTAACCGGCGGGGCCGCACAGATACGCAGTATTTT.

This clonotype showed up just a few times. The chain couples TRBV12-3 or TRBV12-4 to TRBJ2-3; 9 bases fit TRBD2. The trim removed 1 base at V and 4 bases at J, leaving 3 bases unmatched. This CDR3 has 15 amino acids. The CDR3 reads CASSLGVAGADTQYF. CDR3 nucleotide sequence: TGTGCCAGCAGTTTAGGAGTAGCGGGGGCAGATACGCAGTATTTT.

The rearrangement joins TRBV20-1 to TRBJ2-1, with TRBD2 matching over 10 bases. There are 15 residues in the CDR3. The V and J ends lost 0 bases and 7 bases, in that order; junction bases with no gene match: 6. Germline V gives CDR1 DFQATT, CDR2 SNEGSKA (reference sequence). CDR3 bases: TGCAGTGCTAGAGAACCTAGCGGGGGAGGTAATGAGCAGTTCTTC. Protein sequence: CSAREPSGGGNEQFF.

This chain connects TRBV5-1 to TRBJ1-1; 7 bases align to TRBD1. Trimming removed 8 bases from V and 1 base from J; junction bases left unmatched: 8. Germline CDR1 reads SGHRS; CDR2 reads YFSETQ. This CDR3 comprises 14 residues. In DNA, the CDR3 is TGCGCCAGTCTACCGGGACAGCAGAACACTGAAGCTTTCTTT. Protein: CASLPGQQNTEAFF.

In this sample, this clonotype turned up a few times. The rearrangement uses TRBV9 and TRBJ2-3, with TRBD2 matching 15 bases. CDR1 is SGDLS and CDR2 is YYNGEE in the germline V gene. The junction had 10 bases not matched to a gene; V was cut back by 3 bases and J by 8 bases. The CDR3 sequence is 17 residues long. The CDR3 loop reads CASSAPGLAGGEATQYF. The CDR3 DNA follows: TGTGCCAGCAGCGCACCGGGACTAGCGGGGGGCGAGGCTACGCAGTATTTT.

This clonotype was detected only once. The chain uses TRBV29-1 and TRBJ2-3; 9 nucleotides line up with TRBD1. Germline CDR1 SQVTM, CDR2 ANQGSEA. After removal of 6 bases from V and 6 bases from J, the junction contained 10 bases not matched to a gene. The CDR3 is 14 residues long. CDR3 DNA: TGCAGCGTATTCCGACAGGGGGTGTCGGATACGCAGTATTTT. Amino acids: CSVFRQGVSDTQYF.

In this sample, this clonotype turned up a few times. V usage is TRBV12-3 or TRBV12-4 and J usage is TRBJ2-3, with no clear D. V lost 6 bases and J lost 8, with 12 bases in between. The CDR3 covers 12 residues. Here the CDR3 reads CASSRSTPTQYF. The CDR3 coding sequence is TGTGCCAGCAGCCGCTCAACTCCTACGCAGTATTTT.

The rearrangement joins TRBV20-1 to TRBJ1-1; 12 bases line up with TRBD1. From germline, CDR1 is DFQATT and CDR2 SNEGSKA (reference sequence). Losses at the gene ends were 3 bases for V and 6 bases for J; bases not matched to a gene: 8. The CDR3 extends over 15 amino acids. As DNA, the CDR3 is TGCAGTGCTAGCAGGGGACAGGGGGCGGCATCTGAAGCTTTCTTT. Translation gives CSASRGQGAASEAFF.

This clonotype was seen a few times. This chain uses TRBV7-3 with TRBJ2-3; 9 bases fit TRBD2. The CDR3 consists of 17 residues. Trimming removed 5 bases from V and 4 bases from J; junction bases left unmatched: 13. Germline CDR1 and CDR2: SGHTA and FQGTGA. The CDR3 is CASSLAPLAGPPDTQYF. CDR3 nucleotide sequence: TGTGCCAGCAGCCTAGCCCCCCTAGCGGGACCCCCAGATACGCAGTATTTT.

This clonotype has only a few counts. The chain employs TRBV6-5 and TRBJ1-2; D is undetermined. CDR3 length: 14 amino acids. The germline V gene encodes CDR1 MNHEY and CDR2 SVGAGI. Trimming stripped 0 bases from V and 4 bases from J, with 9 bases between. The CDR3 nucleotides read TGTGCCAGCAGTTACTCCGGCACCTCCTATGGCTACACCTTC. Amino acids: CASSYSGTSYGYTF.

This clonotype was picked up a small number of times. The rearrangement links TRBV9 to TRBJ2-5; possibly TRBD1 for D (6 bases). The DNA end is a closer match to TRBJ2-7, so the J assignment may be wrong. CDR1 SGDLS and CDR2 YYNGEE come from the germline V gene. The CDR3 length is 16 residues. The CDR3 region is CASSVTGTPMVYEQYF. The CDR3 DNA follows: TGTGCCAGCAGCGTAACCGGGACACCGATGGTCTACGAGCAGTACTTC.

This chain links TRBV9 with TRBJ2-3; D is undetermined. Germline V gene lookup returns CDR1 SGDLS and CDR2 YYNGEE. The CDR3 is made up of 13 amino acids. Trimming left V 3 bases short and J 4 bases short, with 9 bases between. CDR3 protein: CASSADLADTQYF. CDR3 DNA sequence: TGTGCCAGCAGCGCTGACCTAGCAGATACGCAGTATTTT. The full variable domain, its missing parts supplied by reference TRBV9 and TRBJ2-3, is DSGVTQTPKHLITATGQRVTLRCSPRSGDLSVYWYQQSLDQGLQFLIQYYNGEERAKGNILERFSAQQFPDLHSELNLSSLELGDSALYFCASSADLADTQYFGPGTRLTVL.

To note about this clonotype: An end of the junction does not agree with germline; a read error may underlie this. Here the CDR3 reads CASSFGQHTGAFF. The CDR3 region has the DNA TGTGCCAGCAGTTTTGGACAGCACACTGGAGCTTTCTTT. V and J are TRBV6-5 and TRBJ1-1; tentative D call: TRBD1 (6 bases). Germline-derived CDR1 and CDR2 are MNHEY and SVGAGI. CDR3 length: 13 residues.

This clonotype was detected a few times. The CDR3 DNA reads as TGTGCCAGCAGCTCCCACTACAATGAGCAGTTCTTC. As protein: CASSSHYNEQFF. The chain employs TRBV7-9 and TRBJ2-1, with D hard to call. The germline gives CDR1 SEHNR, CDR2 FQNEAQ (reference sequence). The germline V and J ends were trimmed by 4 bases and 3 bases, with 4 bases remaining between them. The CDR3 runs 12 residues.

The gene calls are TRBV20-1 and TRBJ2-3, with 9 nucleotides matching TRBD2. The CDR3 is 14 residues long. The V gene end was trimmed by 6 bases and the J gene end by 6 bases; junction bases not matched to a gene: 10. Per germline, CDR1 DFQATT and CDR2 SNEGSKA (reference sequence). The CDR3 DNA follows: TGCAGTGCCCCCGCGCGGGGGGGCTCGGATACGCAGTATTTT. The encoded protein is CSAPARGGSDTQYF.

The chain combines TRBV27 with TRBJ1-2; D remains unclear. Trimming pared 5 bases from V and 1 base from J, leaving 20 bases between. Germline V gene lookup returns CDR1 MNHEY and CDR2 SMNVEV (reference sequence). This CDR3 is built from 17 residues. In DNA, the CDR3 is TGTGCCAGCAGTCCTAAAAACCCCAGATTCTATAACTATGGCTACACCTTC. Translating gives CASSPKNPRFYNYGYTF.

The chain has TRBV6-2 or TRBV6-3 and TRBJ2-1; perhaps TRBD2 as D (6 bases). Per germline, CDR1 MNHEY and CDR2 SVGEGT. Trimming removed 6 bases at V and 2 bases at J, with 14 bases between. The CDR3 totals 15 residues. The CDR3 DNA reads as TGTGCCAGCAGCCGCACTAGCTCTGCCTACAATGAGCAGTTCTTC. Amino acid sequence: CASSRTSSAYNEQFF.

This clonotype was seen many times. The chain recombines TRBV20-1 with TRBJ2-6; D not certain. Germline V gene sequence: CDR1 DFQATT, CDR2 SNEGSKA (reference sequence). The CDR3 spans 14 residues. Trimming cost V 5 bases and J 4 bases, with 12 bases left between them. Here the CDR3 reads CSAAPWSGANVLTF. The CDR3 DNA reads TGCAGTGCTGCACCCTGGTCGGGGGCCAACGTCCTGACTTTC.

The chain is built from TRBV7-9 and TRBJ2-7; D is unresolved. The germline V and J ends were trimmed by 5 bases and 3 bases, with 17 bases remaining between them. CDR1 SEHNR and CDR2 FQNEAQ come from the germline V gene (reference sequence). CDR3 length: 15 residues. The CDR3 is CASSPRPGPNYEQYF. The CDR3 nucleotides read TGTGCCAGCAGCCCGCGACCGGGCCCCAACTACGAGCAGTACTTC.

The chain joins TRBV19 to TRBJ2-5; 8 nucleotides match TRBD1. The J call is uncertain, as TRBJ2-7 better fits the DNA end. Germline CDR1 is LNHDA and CDR2 is SQIVND (reference sequence). The CDR3 contains 14 residues. This CDR3 is CASRPSDRAYEQYF. CDR3 coding DNA: TGTGCCAGTAGGCCATCGGACAGGGCGTACGAGCAGTACTTC.

The J gene is TRBJ2-1, the V gene TRBV9, with a weak D call TRBD2 (6 bases). The J call may be mistaken, given a closer DNA end match to TRBJ2-7. Germline assignment: CDR1 SGDLS and CDR2 YYNGEE. The CDR3 is made up of 14 amino acids. This CDR3 is CASSVDLASNEQYF. The CDR3 DNA reads as TGTGCCAGCAGCGTAGATCTAGCGTCCAATGAGCAGTACTTC.

The chain employs TRBV29-1 and TRBJ1-2; D is uncertain. The CDR3 extends over 14 amino acids. Trimming took off 2 bases at V and 4 bases at J, with 14 bases between the two ends. Germline V gives CDR1 SQVTM, CDR2 ANQGSEA. CDR3 loop: CSVEPPGGVYGYTF. The CDR3 DNA follows: TGCAGCGTTGAACCCCCGGGCGGAGTCTATGGCTACACCTTC.

The chain recombines TRBV20-1 with TRBJ1-6, with D unclear. The germline V gene encodes CDR1 DFQATT and CDR2 SNEGSKA (reference sequence). V was shortened by 6 bases and J by 4 bases, with 10 bases between the two germline ends. The CDR3 covers 13 residues. In DNA, the CDR3 is TGCAGTGCAACGGACGCATATAATTCACCCCTCCACTTT. It is translated as CSATDAYNSPLHF.

Only a few counts were recorded for this clonotype. The V gene is TRBV6-2 or TRBV6-3, the J gene TRBJ2-7; perhaps TRBD2 as D (6 bases). Trimming took off 6 bases at V and 5 bases at J, with 11 bases between the two ends. This CDR3 is built from 12 residues. From germline, CDR1 is MNHEY and CDR2 SVGEGT. This chain's CDR3 is CASSGSSHEQYF. As DNA, the CDR3 is TGTGCCAGCAGCGGGAGTTCCCACGAGCAGTACTTC.

This clonotype occurred a few times. The V and J genes are TRBV11-1 and TRBJ1-5; D ambiguous. CDR3 length: 13 residues. Trimming left V 5 bases short and J 7 bases short, with 12 bases between. In germline, CDR1 is SGHAT, CDR2 FQDESV (reference sequence). The CDR3 sequence: CASSLFSGQPQHF. CDR3 bases: TGTGCCAGCAGCCTATTCTCGGGACAGCCCCAGCATTTT. Full variable domain (outside the CDR3, taken from reference TRBV11-1 and TRBJ1-5): EAEVAQSPRYKITEKSQAVAFWCDPISGHATLYWYRQILGQGPELLVQFQDESVVDDSQLPKDRFSAERLKGVDSTLKIQPAELGDSAMYLCASSLFSGQPQHFGDGTRLSIL.

The genes are TRBV20-1 and TRBJ1-6, with D uncertain. The ends were cut back, 5 bases at V and 14 bases at J, with 19 bases in the middle. This CDR3 is built from 13 residues. The germline gives CDR1 DFQATT, CDR2 SNEGSKA (reference sequence). CDR3 DNA sequence: TGCAGTGCTGGATCGGTACCAGAATCGGCCCTCCACTTT. Residues: CSAGSVPESALHF.